These T cell receptor beta chains were read from a single sample in a study of T cells in localized non-small cell lung cancer. Here immunoSEQ multiplex PCR was the method, and the copy in TCRdb shows in-frame clones only, minus some. This sample has tens of thousands of clones, with almost 90% found just once. The starting material was peripheral blood, obtained before any cancer treatment. These receptors were taken from a woman aged 35-75 years with stage I lung adenocarcinoma. The CDR3 runs from the conserved cysteine through the conserved F or W. A D gene is named only where the DNA matches it firmly. Clone size is stated in some rows and not others, as once, few, many or a class when expanded.

NA	NA	TRBV7-6	TRBJ1-1	TGTGCCAGCAGCCCCACGGGGGGGCCGAACACTGAAGCTTTCTTT	CASSPTGGPNTEAFF
TRBD2	NA	TRBV19	TRBJ2-3	TGTGCCAGTAGTATCCCCAGACCCGGGGGAAGCGGGGGCACAGATACGCAGTATTTT	CASSIPRPGGSGGTDTQYF
TRBD1	NA	TRBV19	TRBJ1-1	TGTGCCACCACAGGGGAGGCTGAAGCTTTCTTT	CATTGEAEAFF
NA	NA	TRBV4-3	TRBJ2-1	TGCGCCAGCAGCCAAGAGCTGGGAGGCCCCCTCCGTGAGCAGTTCTTC	CASSQELGGPLREQFF
NA	NA	TRBV6-5	TRBJ2-3	TGTGCCAGCAGCTCCGGGACAAGCACAGATACGCAGTATTTT	CASSSGTSTDTQYF
NA	NA	TRBV6-5	TRBJ2-7	TGTGCCAGCAGTTACTCTCATTTCCAGGGCTACGAGCAGTACTTC	CASSYSHFQGYEQYF
TRBD2	NA	TRBV9	TRBJ2-2	TGTGCCAGCACCCCGGGGGGAACGAACACCGGGGAGCTGTTTTTT	CASTPGGTNTGELFF
TRBD1	once	TRBV15	TRBJ2-3	TGTGCCACCAGCACCGGACAGGGCCCAGATACGCAGTATTTT	CATSTGQGPDTQYF
NA	few	TRBV2	TRBJ2-1	TGTGCCAGCCGACCCCCTAGCAATGAGCAGTTCTTC	CASRPPSNEQFF
NA	NA	TRBV7-6	TRBJ2-5	TGTGCCAGCAGCTCAAGGGGGGCCCAGTACTTC	CASSSRGAQYF
NA	NA	TRBV7-3	TRBJ2-1	TGTGCCAGCAGCCGGGACAATGAGCAGTTCTTC	CASSRDNEQFF
TRBD1	NA	TRBV14	TRBJ2-5	TGTGCCAGCAGCCAAGTCAGGGGGCGAGAAGAGACCCAGTACTTC	CASSQVRGREETQYF
NA	NA	TRBV30	TRBJ2-1	TGTGCCTGGGGTCGGGCCACTTACAATGAGCAGTTCTTC	CAWGRATYNEQFF
NA	NA	TRBV29-1	TRBJ1-1	TGCAGCGTTGAACGGCAGGGGAGCACTGAAGCTTTCTTT	CSVERQGSTEAFF
TRBD2	NA	TRBV7-7	TRBJ2-1	TGTGCCAGCAGCCCTGGACTAGCGGGGGGCCAGTTTGAGCAGTTCTTC	CASSPGLAGGQFEQFF
NA	NA	TRBV27	TRBJ2-5	TGTGCCAGCACCACATGTGGAGAGACCCAGTACTTC	CASTTCGETQYF
NA	NA	TRBV6-5	TRBJ1-1	TGTGCCAGCAGTTTGACGGGTCCAGACACTGAAGCTTTCTTT	CASSLTGPDTEAFF
NA	NA	TRBV7-9	TRBJ2-5	TGTGCCAGCAGCTTGCTTCTAGGCGCAGAGACCCAGTACTTC	CASSLLLGAETQYF
NA	NA	TRBV13	TRBJ1-2	TGTGCCAGCAGCCCCAACAGGGCTAACTATGGCTACACCTTC	CASSPNRANYGYTF
NA	NA	TRBV5-1	TRBJ1-1	TGCGCCAGCAGCCCGGATAGACCGAACACTGAAGCTTTCTTT	CASSPDRPNTEAFF
NA	NA	TRBV28	TRBJ1-3	TGTGCCAGCAGTTGGTCTGGAAACACCATATATTTT	CASSWSGNTIYF
TRBD2	NA	TRBV7-9	TRBJ2-1	TGTGCCAGCAGACCCCTTAGCGGGAATGAGCAGTTCTTC	CASRPLSGNEQFF
NA	NA	TRBV2	TRBJ2-7	TGTGCCAGCAATTTAGGTAACTCCTACGAGCAGTACTTC	CASNLGNSYEQYF
NA	NA	TRBV7-2	TRBJ1-1	TGTGCCAGCAGCTTAATGACAGGAGGCCTCATGAACACTGAAGCTTTCTTT	CASSLMTGGLMNTEAFF
TRBD2	NA	TRBV14	TRBJ2-3	TGTGCCAGCAGCCGCCCCGGACTAGCGGGAGTTATTGATACGCAGTATTTT	CASSRPGLAGVIDTQYF
NA	NA	TRBV19	TRBJ2-1	TGTGCCAGTAGTAGTGGGATTTTGGGGGGCTCCTACAATGAGCAGTTCTTC	CASSSGILGGSYNEQFF
NA	NA	TRBV4-2	TRBJ2-5	TGTGCCAGCAGTCCAGGGATTGAAAAGGCGGAGACCCAGTACTTC	CASSPGIEKAETQYF
NA	NA	TRBV27	TRBJ1-2	TGTGCCAGCAGTTTATTTTCAACGATTATGGATGGCTACACCTTC	CASSLFSTIMDGYTF
TRBD1	NA	TRBV7-8	TRBJ1-4	TGTGCCAGCAGCTTAGGCCCGGCAGGGGGCTTGGAAAAACTGTTTTTT	CASSLGPAGGLEKLFF
NA	NA	TRBV5-1	TRBJ2-3	TGCGCCAGCGCGGACCTTCCCTGGTCACGGGATACGCAGTATTTT	CASADLPWSRDTQYF
NA	NA	TRBV19	TRBJ2-5	TGTGCCAGTAGTATAGATCTGGAGACCCAGTACTTC	CASSIDLETQYF
NA	NA	TRBV19	TRBJ1-1	TGTGCCAGTAGTATCCGAGGGGCAGAGGACACTGAAGCTTTCTTT	CASSIRGAEDTEAFF
TRBD1	NA	TRBV7-3	TRBJ1-1	TGTGCCAGCAGCGCTGACAGGGGGCTAGACACTGAAGCTTTCTTT	CASSADRGLDTEAFF
NA	NA	TRBV18	TRBJ2-7	TGTGCCAGCTCACCGGCGGGTCACGAGCAGTACTTC	CASSPAGHEQYF
TRBD1	NA	TRBV9	TRBJ1-4	TGTGCCAACCGACAGGGGGACGAAAAACTGTTTTTT	CANRQGDEKLFF
NA	NA	TRBV28	TRBJ1-2	TGTGCCAGCAGTTTACGGACAGACTATGGCTACACCTTC	CASSLRTDYGYTF
NA	NA	TRBV2	TRBJ2-2	TGTGCCAGCAGGAGTGTAGGGGGGACCGGGGAGCTGTTTTTT	CASRSVGGTGELFF
TRBD1	few	TRBV7-9	TRBJ2-2	TGTGCCAGCAGCCTCCGGGACAGGGAGAACACCGGGGAGCTGTTTTTT	CASSLRDRENTGELFF
NA	NA	TRBV19	TRBJ2-6	TGTGCCAGTAGTCCCCCTTTGGGCTCCGTGGGGGCCAACGTCCTGACTTTC	CASSPPLGSVGANVLTF
NA	few	TRBV6-6	TRBJ1-1	TGTGCCAGCAGTTACCAGAACACTGAAGCTTTCTTT	CASSYQNTEAFF
TRBD2	NA	TRBV2	TRBJ2-2	TGTGCCAGCAGGGAGACTAGCGGGAGTCCCGGGGAGCTGTTTTTT	CASRETSGSPGELFF
NA	NA	TRBV11-2	TRBJ2-7	TGTGCCAGCAGCTTAGATACGGGACGTCTTTACGAGCAGTACTTC	CASSLDTGRLYEQYF
TRBD2	NA	TRBV5-6	TRBJ2-1	TGTGCCAGCAGAAGGACTAGCGGGAGTCTCGCTGAGCAGTTCTTC	CASRRTSGSLAEQFF
TRBD2	NA	TRBV7-2	TRBJ2-1	TGTGCCAGCAGCCCATGGACTAGCGGATACAATGAGCAGTTCTTC	CASSPWTSGYNEQFF